The TCR beta chain described here comes from a study of monozygotic twins with inflammatory bowel disease (dated by TCRdb to the late 2010s). For the wider study: A total of approximately 30 monozygotic twin pairs were included in the full study, comprising nine German pairs (four IBD-concordant, five IBD-discordant) and 19 IBD-discordant Danish pairs. Each individual had, on average, about 151 000 unique TCRalpha sequences and 181 000 unique TCRbeta sequences available for analysis. Within discordant pairs, disease-associated traits were sought mainly by comparing IBD patients with their genetically identical healthy co-twins.

CDR3 length: 17 amino acids, cysteine to phenylalanine. There is no recorded DNA. From the germline V gene, CDR1 is MNHNS and CDR2 is SASEGT. Libraries came from 5' RACE. For each TCR library, approximately 3,700 ng of total RNA was used. For each sample, cDNA synthesis with SMARTScribe reverse transcriptase was split into eight separate reactions. During cDNA synthesis, template switching introduced unique molecular identifiers that contained a 6-nucleotide sample barcode. TCRalpha and TCRbeta cDNA was amplified by two nested PCRs of roughly 16 and 10 cycles, with bead purification after each PCR. Before amplification, the cDNA was both treated with uracil DNA-glycosylase and purified with the QIAquick PCR purification kit. The second PCR was the step at which Illumina TruSeq-compatible adapters and sample-specific barcodes were added. Library quality and concentration were checked on TapeStation and Qubit, and libraries were pooled at about 4.9 ng each. Sequencing of pooled libraries was carried out on an Illumina HiSeq2500 single-index Rapid Run using 2 x 100 bp reads and custom sequencing primers. On the study's bioinformatics: MiGEC version 1.2.6 was used for UMI-based consensus assembly to correct PCR and sequencing errors. V(D)J alignment, clonotype assembly and CDR3 extraction were performed with MiXCR version 2.1.1. To normalise gene usage, clonotype sharing and MAIT/NKT TCR abundance, the top 1000, 10 000 and 20 000 clonotypes in each sample were analysed. Diversity was computed as the inverse Simpson index with the vegan R package after downsampling to 27 000 UMIs. Paired Mann-Whitney U tests were applied to discordant twin pairs, and Benjamini-Hochberg correction was used for multiple testing. With the reads reprocessed by TCRdb, a single entry stands for each CDR3 protein sequence and no DNA is reported. These V and J calls are TCRdb output, not the study's own analysis. The sample table includes about 210,000 distinct CDR3 sequences. The ten largest clones add up to roughly 1.5% of the sample.

The investigation overall reported the following: Background noise and inter-individual variability may have been introduced into the repertoires by the differing immunosuppressive treatments among patients. Repertoire similarity did not differ between concordant and discordant twins, which could be due to limited statistical power. Measured by the inverse Simpson index, TCRbeta repertoire diversity was lower in IBD patients than in their healthy co-twins. The analysis was unable to tell different T cell subtypes apart. Compared with healthy twins, IBD patients shared fewer clonotypes with other individuals, and the difference was most pronounced in patients with signs of disease activity. The results gave no support for a single strong signal or clonotype linked to IBD.

An approximately 2.5 ml peripheral blood sample was drawn into PAXgene tubes per donor and stored at -80°C. Total RNA was isolated from whole blood with the PAXgene blood miRNA kit on an automated QIAcube, without T cell sorting. Deep TCRalpha and TCRbeta repertoire profiling with unique molecular barcoding was performed on peripheral blood of monozygotic twin pairs concordant or discordant for inflammatory bowel disease. Smoking habits were recorded for all twin pairs, and individuals were classified as current, former or never smokers. About this clonotype: Its cognate antigen has yet to be identified.

The chain couples TRBV6-1 to TRBJ2-1; TCRdb returns TRBD2, unconfirmable since there is no DNA. The sample comprised blood. The receptor comes from a human donor with ulcerative colitis or Crohn's disease, or a healthy co-twin of an affected twin (not recorded which). Here the CDR3 is given as CASSESPGLAIYNEQFF.